Below are 23 T cell receptor beta chains sequenced from a single sample in a study of T cells after yellow fever vaccination. TCRdb independently ran MiXCR on the 5' RACE reads; one entry per CDR3 protein. In the table there are around 600,000 distinct CDR3 sequences, roughly 12% of which are singletons. The sample was PBMCs, taken on the day of the yellow fever booster vaccination. These receptors originate from a man aged 30-40 years who received the YFV17D yellow fever vaccine.

Only a few counts were recorded for this clonotype. The chain has TRBV6-2 or TRBV6-3 and TRBJ2-7, with D unclear. This CDR3 has 12 residues. Between the trimmed V and J ends, which lost 6 bases and 3 bases, there was a span of 9 bases. CDR1 and CDR2 from the germline V gene are MNHEY and SVGEGT. CDR3 DNA: TGTGCCAGCAGGCAGTCCTACTACGAGCAGTACTTC. This gives the protein CASRQSYYEQYF.

This clonotype was found a few times. This chain links TRBV20-1 with TRBJ2-3, with 8 bases aligning to TRBD2. CDR1 and CDR2 (germline): DFQATT, SNEGSKA (reference sequence). The CDR3 extends over 13 amino acids. The ends lost 3 bases at V and 5 bases at J; junction bases unmatched: 4. The CDR3 DNA reads TGCAGTGCTAGCCCCGGGACTAGAGATACGCAGTATTTT. Its translation: CSASPGTRDTQYF.

The chain combines TRBV19 with TRBJ1-1; 10 bases agree with TRBD1. V shed 6 bases, J shed 1 base, and the junction held 5 bases outside the gene matches. CDR1 and CDR2 (germline): LNHDA, SQIVND (reference sequence). The CDR3 is made up of 15 amino acids. CDR3 coding DNA: TGTGCCAGTAGATCCTGGACAGGGGGGAACACTGAAGCTTTCTTT. Translation: CASRSWTGGNTEAFF.

The chain links TRBV18 to TRBJ1-6; D unclear. CDR3 length: 14 residues. Germline loops: CDR1 KGHSH, CDR2 LQKENI. Trimming pared 4 bases from V and 7 bases from J, leaving 11 bases between. As DNA, the CDR3 is TGTGCCAGCTCACACATCGGGGAGAATTCACCCCTCCACTTT. This encodes CASSHIGENSPLHF.

This chain uses TRBV20-1 with TRBJ2-5; D is undetermined. The V end lost 0 bases, the J end lost 6 bases, and 17 bases lay between the germline ends. CDR3 length: 15 residues. Per the germline V gene, CDR1 is DFQATT and CDR2 is SNEGSKA (reference sequence). The CDR3 DNA reads TGCAGTGCTAGAGATGGCTCTATTATTGGGAAGACCCAGTACTTC. It encodes CSARDGSIIGKTQYF.

J is TRBJ2-3 and V is TRBV24-1; 7 bases map to TRBD1. The germline CDR1 and CDR2 sequences are KGHDR and SFDVKD. Trimming at V came to 4 bases and at J to 2 bases, leaving 11 bases not matched to a gene. CDR3 length: 17 amino acids. Here the CDR3 reads CATSDARRGLNTDTQYF. The CDR3 coding sequence is TGTGCCACCAGTGACGCTCGAAGGGGGCTTAACACAGATACGCAGTATTTT.

This clonotype was counted between two and nine times. The chain employs TRBV12-3 or TRBV12-4 and TRBJ2-7; 11 bases are a match to TRBD2. This CDR3 spans 16 amino acids. V was pared by 4 bases and J by 0 bases, with 5 bases of the junction left unmatched. The CDR3 loop reads CASSYAGLAGSYEQYF. DNA of the CDR3: TGTGCCAGCAGTTACGCCGGACTAGCGGGCTCCTACGAGCAGTACTTC.

The genes are TRBV20-1 and TRBJ2-3; D possibly corresponds to TRBD2 (6 bases). This CDR3 region has 16 residues. V was shortened by 6 bases and J by 2 bases, with 21 bases between the two germline ends. CDR1 is DFQATT, CDR2 SNEGSKA, per germline (reference sequence). The CDR3 nucleotides read TGCAGTGCCCCACCCAACCGGGACTCTGCCACAGATACGCAGTATTTT. This sequence encodes CSAPPNRDSATDTQYF.

The CDR3 protein is CASSLEPGSGANVLTF. The CDR3 DNA follows: TGTGCCAGCAGCTTAGAGCCGGGCTCTGGGGCCAACGTCCTGACTTTC. The genes are TRBV7-2 and TRBJ2-6, with D uncertain. Per germline, CDR1 SGHTA and CDR2 FQGNSA. With 1 base removed from V and 0 bases from J, the gap between germline ends came to 7 bases. The CDR3 spans 16 residues.

This clonotype has only a few counts. The V gene is TRBV28, the J gene TRBJ2-3, with no clear D. This CDR3 is built from 14 residues. V gave up 3 bases and J gave up 7 bases, with 14 bases separating them. CDR1 and CDR2 from the germline V gene are MDHEN and SYDVKM. The chain's CDR3 is CASSFADGANTQYF. DNA of the CDR3: TGTGCCAGCAGTTTTGCCGACGGAGCAAATACGCAGTATTTT.

The chain has TRBV7-9 and TRBJ2-7, with 8 bases fitting TRBD1. V shed 5 bases and J 1 base; nucleotides not matched to a gene: 4. The V gene's germline CDR1 is SEHNR and CDR2 FQNEAQ (reference sequence). CDR3 length equals 14 residues. CDR3 amino acids: CASSLWDRSYEQYF. CDR3 sequence (DNA): TGTGCCAGCAGCCTATGGGACAGGTCCTACGAGCAGTACTTC.

The chain combines TRBV6-1 with TRBJ1-5; D not certain. The germline gives CDR1 MNHNS, CDR2 SASEGT. The CDR3 runs to 16 residues. With 5 bases removed from V and 1 base from J, the gap between germline ends came to 15 bases. The CDR3 bases are TGTGCCAGCAGTAAGGTACCGGCGATGAGCAATCAGCCCCAGCATTTT. Translating gives CASSKVPAMSNQPQHF.

This clonotype has just a few counts. V and J are TRBV29-1 and TRBJ2-3; D call uncertain. V gave up 7 bases and J gave up 0 bases, with 14 bases separating them. This CDR3 contains 14 residues. The germline V gene encodes CDR1 SQVTM and CDR2 ANQGSEA. The CDR3 nucleotides are TGCAGCGCCTGGGTCCGAACTAGCACAGATACGCAGTATTTT. This encodes CSAWVRTSTDTQYF.

This clonotype showed up just a few times. The V gene is TRBV5-1, the J gene TRBJ2-1; 8 nucleotides agree with TRBD2. Germline values: CDR1 SGHRS, CDR2 YFSETQ. This CDR3 spans 14 amino acids. V dropped 3 bases and J dropped 8; count of bases not matched to a gene: 7. The CDR3 nucleotides read TGCGCCAGCAGCTCCGGGACTAGTACACATGAGCAGTTCTTC. Translating it yields CASSSGTSTHEQFF.

This chain joins TRBV5-6 and TRBJ2-1; 8 bases align to TRBD2. Germline V gene sequence: CDR1 SGHDT, CDR2 YYEEEE. The CDR3 is 18 amino acids. V shed 0 bases and J 4 bases; nucleotides not matched to a gene: 12. CDR3 residues: CASSLETSGPLSYNEQFF. The CDR3 nucleotides are TGTGCCAGCAGCTTGGAAACTAGCGGCCCTCTCTCTTACAATGAGCAGTTCTTC.

This chain uses TRBV24-1 with TRBJ2-3, with 15 nucleotides matching TRBD2. Trimming removed 4 bases from V and 6 bases from J; junction bases left unmatched: 4. Germline lookup yields CDR1 KGHDR and CDR2 SFDVKD. This CDR3 region has 16 residues. The CDR3 protein is CATSESGTSGRDTQYF. The CDR3 bases are TGTGCCACCAGTGAGTCCGGGACTAGCGGGAGGGATACGCAGTATTTT.

The V gene is TRBV24-1, the J gene TRBJ2-7; D not resolved. Germline V CDR1 and CDR2: KGHDR, SFDVKD. CDR3 length: 13 residues. Trimming removed 3 bases at V and 0 bases at J, with 5 bases between. DNA of the CDR3: TGTGCCACCAGTGATACACTCTCCTACGAGCAGTACTTC. The encoded protein is CATSDTLSYEQYF.

The chain employs TRBV6-2 or TRBV6-3 and TRBJ2-1, with TRBD2 as a possible D gene (5 bases). V lost 6 bases, J lost 2 bases, and 14 bases lay in between. Germline loops: CDR1 MNHEY, CDR2 SVGEGT. The CDR3 spans 15 residues. In DNA form, the CDR3 reads TGTGCCAGCAGACCCACTGGAGGAACCTACAATGAGCAGTTCTTC. The encoded protein is CASRPTGGTYNEQFF.

This clonotype occurred a few times. The V call is TRBV20-1, the J call TRBJ2-7; D not certain. The CDR3 has 11 residues. The V gene lost 5 bases and the J gene lost 3 bases, with 8 bases spanning the gap. The V gene's germline CDR1 is DFQATT and CDR2 SNEGSKA (reference sequence). As DNA, the CDR3 is TGCAGTGCTCGGCAGTACTACGAGCAGTACTTC. This codes for CSARQYYEQYF.

This clonotype was detected a few times. The CDR3 loop reads CASSWKGPNNEQFF. CDR3 sequence (DNA): TGTGCCAGCAGCTGGAAGGGGCCGAACAATGAGCAGTTCTTC. The rearrangement links TRBV7-2 to TRBJ2-1; a weak D match, TRBD1 (5 bases). The germline V gene has CDR1 SGHTA and CDR2 FQGNSA. The CDR3 contains 14 residues. Deletions cut 4 bases from V and 5 bases from J, with 12 bases between.

The gene calls are TRBV5-1 and TRBJ1-3; D possibly corresponds to TRBD1 (6 bases). Trimming stripped 1 base from V and 8 bases from J, with 16 bases between. The CDR3 totals 15 residues. Per germline, CDR1 SGHRS and CDR2 YFSETQ. The CDR3, as DNA: TGCGCCAGCAGCTTGTCCAGCTCTAAGGGGGACACCATATATTTT. Its protein product is CASSLSSSKGDTIYF.

The table lists this clonotype with a few counts. This rearrangement joins TRBV29-1 to TRBJ1-2; D unresolved. Germline V gene data show CDR1 as SQVTM and CDR2 as ANQGSEA. V was clipped by 6 bases and J by 3 bases, with 2 bases between them. There are 9 residues in the CDR3. The CDR3 DNA follows: TGCAGCGTGGACTATGGCTACACCTTC. As protein: CSVDYGYTF.

V usage is TRBV20-1 and J usage is TRBJ2-7, with TRBD2 matching 8 bases. This CDR3 spans 13 amino acids. J was trimmed by 4 bases and V by 4 bases; bases with no gene match: 6. Germline-derived CDR1 and CDR2 are DFQATT and SNEGSKA (reference sequence). The DNA of the CDR3 is TGCAGTGCTAAGCGGGGGCAGCCTTACGAGCAGTACTTC. Its translation is CSAKRGQPYEQYF.